The rows below give T cell receptor beta chains drawn from one sample of a study of identical twins. From the 5' RACE reads, TCRdb called clonotypes with MiXCR, one entry per CDR3 protein. The sample lists 690,000 or so distinct CDR3 sequences, around 5.7% occurring once. Sequencing input: naive T cells sorted from blood. These receptors all come from a man aged 18-30 years in good health. CDR3s include the opening cysteine and the closing phenylalanine or tryptophan. A D gene is named only where the DNA matches it firmly. Size values are once, few and many counts, or a class for expanded clones, and some rows have none.

D,V,size,J,DNA,CDR3
NA,TRBV10-3,many,TRBJ1-1,TGTGCCATCAGTGATAGGGAGGATAGATACACTGAAGCTTTCTTT,CAISDREDRYTEAFF
TRBD2,TRBV11-1,NA,TRBJ2-1,TGTGCCAGCAGCTTATTCACCTCAAGCGGGAGGGCCTCTGAGCAGTTCTTC,CASSLFTSSGRASEQFF
NA,TRBV20-1,NA,TRBJ2-5,TGCAGTGCTAGTCTCCAGACAGGCAACCAAGAGACCCAGTACTTC,CSASLQTGNQETQYF
NA,TRBV11-2,NA,TRBJ2-6,TGTGCCAGCAGCCCGGGGGGCCGGACCGGGCCACTCTCTGGGGCCAACGTCCTGACTTTC,CASSPGGRTGPLSGANVLTF
NA,TRBV6-5,many,TRBJ2-3,TGTGCCAGCAGTTACGGGCAGACCCTAGCCACAGATACGCAGTATTTT,CASSYGQTLATDTQYF
TRBD2,TRBV3-1,NA,TRBJ2-5,TGTGCCAGCAGCCAGTTAACTAGCGGACAAGAGACCCAGTACTTC,CASSQLTSGQETQYF
TRBD1,TRBV6-5,few,TRBJ2-2,TGTGCCAGCAGTTACGGTCAGGGGGCAGGAAGCAGGGAGCTGTTTTTT,CASSYGQGAGSRELFF
NA,TRBV12-3/TRBV12-4,many,TRBJ1-2,TGTGCCGGCATGAGGAACGGCTACACCTTC,CAGMRNGYTF
TRBD2,TRBV2,few,TRBJ2-7,TGTGCCAGCAGGGGTCTTAGCGGGAGAGCTTACGAGCAGTACTTC,CASRGLSGRAYEQYF
TRBD2,TRBV5-1,few,TRBJ2-7,TGCGCCAGCAGCTCAGCGGGGGGGATCTCCTACGAGCAGTACTTC,CASSSAGGISYEQYF
NA,TRBV6-5,few,TRBJ2-6,TGTGCCAGCAGTTACTTCAAAACCTCTGGGGCCAACGTCCTGACTTTC,CASSYFKTSGANVLTF
NA,TRBV5-6,NA,TRBJ2-2,TGTGCCAGCAGCTGGGCCTCCGCCGGGGAGCTGCTTTTT,CASSWASAGELLF
NA,TRBV11-2,NA,TRBJ2-1,TGTGCCAGCAGCTTAAAGGGGGGTACTAGTTCGTGGGATGAGCAGTTCTTC,CASSLKGGTSSWDEQFF
TRBD2,TRBV29-1,NA,TRBJ2-1,TGCAGCGTTGACGGGGCGTTGGGGGACTACTACAATGAGCAGTTCTTC,CSVDGALGDYYNEQFF
NA,TRBV18,few,TRBJ2-1,TGTGCCAGCTCACCACCGGGCAGGGTGACCGCCTACAATGAGCAGTTCTTC,CASSPPGRVTAYNEQFF
NA,TRBV5-6,many,TRBJ2-1,TGTGCCAGCAGCTTTAGGAACCTGGCCGACTACAATGAGCAGTTCTTC,CASSFRNLADYNEQFF
TRBD2,TRBV11-2,NA,TRBJ2-1,TGTACCAGCAGCCCGGGACTAGCGGGAAAGAATGAGCAGTTCTTC,CTSSPGLAGKNEQFF
TRBD2,TRBV6-2/TRBV6-3,many,TRBJ2-7,TGTGCCATCCAAGACCGGGGGAGGGACCACTACGAGCAGTACTTC,CAIQDRGRDHYEQYF
NA,TRBV20-1,many,TRBJ2-5,TGCAGTGCTAGAGCAGGGTTGGCCCAAGAGACCCAGTACTTC,CSARAGLAQETQYF
NA,TRBV20-1,NA,TRBJ1-5,TGCAGTGCTACCCCCGGAACGCCCCAGCATTTT,CSATPGTPQHF
NA,TRBV6-1,NA,TRBJ2-1,TGTGCCAGCAGCCGTCCCGCGTTCGCGGAAAACTACAATGAGCAGTTCTTC,CASSRPAFAENYNEQFF
NA,TRBV12-3/TRBV12-4,many,TRBJ1-4,TGTGCCAGCAGTTCCACAGTGGCTCAGGCGACTAATGAAAAACTGTTTTTT,CASSSTVAQATNEKLFF
NA,TRBV6-6,many,TRBJ2-7,TGTGCCAGCAGCATCCAATTGAACTACGAGCAGTACTTC,CASSIQLNYEQYF
NA,TRBV25-1,few,TRBJ2-2,TGTGCCAGCATTCGGATGTCGAACACCGGGGAGCTGTTTTTT,CASIRMSNTGELFF
TRBD2,TRBV29-1,many,TRBJ2-1,TGCAGCGTCGAGGGACTACCAAACAATGAGCAGTTCTTC,CSVEGLPNNEQFF
NA,TRBV29-1,many,TRBJ2-1,TGCAGCGTTCATCTCCGGGGTATAGGGGGAGATGAGCAGTTCTTC,CSVHLRGIGGDEQFF
TRBD2,TRBV5-1,many,TRBJ2-1,TGCGCCAGCAGCTCCACGACTAGCGGGGAAACCTACAATGAGCAGTTCTTC,CASSSTTSGETYNEQFF
TRBD1,TRBV7-8,few,TRBJ2-3,TGTGCCAGCAGCAGTGACAGGGGGCGCGGAGATACGCAGTATTTT,CASSSDRGRGDTQYF
NA,TRBV6-5,many,TRBJ1-5,TGTGCCAGCAGTTACTCCCAACAGGGTGGCGACAATCAGCCCCAGCATTTT,CASSYSQQGGDNQPQHF
TRBD1,TRBV29-1,NA,TRBJ2-3,TGCAGCGTTGAAAACCAGGGGGTGTCAGATACGCAGTATTTT,CSVENQGVSDTQYF
NA,TRBV12-3/TRBV12-4,many,TRBJ2-7,TGTGCCAGCAGAACCGGGACCGTAGACGAGCAGTACTTC,CASRTGTVDEQYF